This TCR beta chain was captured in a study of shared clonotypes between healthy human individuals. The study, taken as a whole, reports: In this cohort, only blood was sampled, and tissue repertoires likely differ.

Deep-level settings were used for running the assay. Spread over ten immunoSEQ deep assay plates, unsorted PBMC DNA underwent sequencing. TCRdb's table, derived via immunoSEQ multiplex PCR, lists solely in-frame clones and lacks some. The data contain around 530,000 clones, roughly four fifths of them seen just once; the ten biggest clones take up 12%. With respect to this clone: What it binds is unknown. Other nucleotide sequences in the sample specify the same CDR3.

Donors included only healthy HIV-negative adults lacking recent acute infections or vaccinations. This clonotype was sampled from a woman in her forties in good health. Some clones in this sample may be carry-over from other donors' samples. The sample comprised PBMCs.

The CDR3 DNA sequence: TGTGCCAGCAGCTTAGGGCAGGGCCTCTACGAGCAGTACTTC. Translation gives CASSLGQGLYEQYF. J is TRBJ2-7 and V is TRBV11-2, with a tentative D call TRBD1 (5 bases). Germline V CDR1 and CDR2: SGHAT, FQNNGV. Trimming cost V 1 base and J 3 bases, with 10 bases left between them. This CDR3 is 14 amino acids long. Based on the CDR3 plus reference TRBV11-2 and TRBJ2-7, the full variable domain is EAGVAQSPRYKIIEKRQSVAFWCNPISGHATLYWYQQILGQGPKLLIQFQNNGVVDDSQLPKDRFSAERLKGVDSTLKIQPAKLEDSAVYLCASSLGQGLYEQYFGPGTRLTVT.